There are a few counts of the clone carrying this T cell receptor (beta chain). What it recognizes is unknown. The CDR3 totals 16 residues. The J segment lost 9 bases and the V segment lost 5 bases, leaving 9 bases of the junction unmatched. Looked up from germline, CDR1 is SGHAT and CDR2 is FQNNGV. Amplification by 5'RACE using constant-segment primers produced TCR alpha and TCR beta cDNA libraries that carried sample barcodes and UMIs. TCRdb recomputed calls from the 5' RACE reads with MiXCR, one row per CDR3 protein. This sample yields about 390,000 distinct CDR3 sequences, of which about a sixth are seen a single time; about 22% belongs to the top ten. This record belongs to a study of T-cell memory formation after mild COVID-19. Study-level points and caveats: Clones contracting across day 15 to 85 had a balanced CD4/CD8 profile; later expanding clones leaned CD4+.

V is TRBV11-2 and J is TRBJ2-1; 14 bases fit TRBD2. Material: PBMCs or a T cell subset sorted from them (not recorded which). The sequence came from a young man who had mild COVID-19 (a few samples of this study predate the infection). Cell type and time point are not known. Here the CDR3 DNA reads TGTGCCAGCAGCCACGGGACTAGCGGGGGCAAGGGTGAGCAGTTCTTC. Translating gives CASSHGTSGGKGEQFF.